This T cell receptor (beta chain) was documented in a study of cytomegalovirus exposure and HLA in healthy donors. Notes on the study in general: TCR beta chains numbering some 160 were designated cytomegalovirus-associated.

Here immunoSEQ multiplex PCR was the method, and the copy in TCRdb shows in-frame clones only, minus some. This repertoire shows 130,000 or so clones, just under 90% found once; its top ten account for 3% to 4%. Regarding this clone: The antigen remains undetermined.

Trimming removed 0 bases from V and 5 bases from J; junction bases left unmatched: 3. This CDR3 has 15 residues. Germline V gene data show CDR1 as SGDLS and CDR2 as YYNGEE. This chain links TRBV9 with TRBJ1-4; 8 bases are shared with TRBD1. The sequence was obtained from a man younger than 45 in good health and CMV-seronegative. The material sequenced was PBMCs. The CDR3 DNA reads TGTGCCAGCAGCGTAGGGGGGACAGGAAATGAAAAACTGTTTTTT. Protein product: CASSVGGTGNEKLFF.